Below are 28 T cell receptor beta chains sequenced from a single sample in a study of shared T cell receptors in the human thymus. Profiled with immunoSEQ multiplex PCR; TCRdb holds only in-frame clones, not every one. The table has hundreds of thousands of clones, approximately 90% seen once. The same specimen was also included in a second study, on human thymus T cells.

The material sequenced was thymocytes. All receptors derive from a boy under two years old with a congenital heart defect.

The chain uses TRBV4-3 and TRBJ2-5; TRBD2 is a possible D gene (6 bases). Germline-derived CDR1 and CDR2 are LGHNA and YSLEER. The CDR3 loop spans 15 amino acids. V was pared by 4 bases and J by 5 bases, with 17 bases between. Here the CDR3 reads CASSPGDRAGETQYF. The DNA for the CDR3 is TGCGCCAGCAGCCCCGGGGATCGGGCGGGGGAGACCCAGTACTTC.

This clone was seen a single time. The chain has TRBV7-6 and TRBJ2-7; TRBD1 is a possible D gene (6 bases). The CDR3 runs 13 residues. V was cut by 1 base and J by 6 bases, with 10 bases left in between. The V gene's germline CDR1 is SGHVS and CDR2 FNYEAQ. The CDR3 DNA is TGTGCCAGCAGCTTAGACCGGGACACCGAGCAGTACTTC. Its protein is CASSLDRDTEQYF. Supplemented by reference TRBV7-6 and TRBJ2-7, the full variable domain reads GAGVSQSPRYKVTKRGQDVALRCDPISGHVSLYWYRQALGQGPEFLTYFNYEAQQDKSGLPNDRFSAERPEGSISTLTIQRTEQRDSAMYRCASSLDRDTEQYFGPGTRLTVT.

The chain links TRBV27 to TRBJ2-7; a weak D match, TRBD1 (6 bases). The CDR3 extends over 14 amino acids. Germline CDR1 reads MNHEY; CDR2 reads SMNVEV (reference sequence). V lost 5 bases and J 0 bases, leaving 11 bases between the germline ends. The CDR3 DNA reads TGTGCCAGCAGTACCCGACAGGCCTCCTACGAGCAGTACTTC. Residues: CASSTRQASYEQYF.

This sequence joins TRBV27 and TRBJ2-3; 8 bases agree with TRBD2. CDR1 and CDR2 from the germline V gene are MNHEY and SMNVEV (reference sequence). The CDR3 loop spans 14 amino acids. V shed 3 bases, J shed 7 bases, and the junction held 6 bases outside the gene matches. CDR3 DNA sequence: TGTGCCAGCAGTTTGGGGACTAGGGGATATACGCAGTATTTT. Its protein is CASSLGTRGYTQYF.

The CDR3 loop is CASRRDRSSYEQYF. CDR3 nucleotides: TGTGCCAGCCGGAGGGACAGATCCTCCTACGAGCAGTACTTC. The chain recombines TRBV21-1 with TRBJ2-7; the table calls TRBD1, which could not be checked here. TRBV21-1 is recorded as a pseudogene. This CDR3 is built from 14 residues.

V is TRBV5-1 and J is TRBJ1-3; D is unclear. This CDR3 comprises 19 residues. Germline V gene sequence: CDR1 SGHRS, CDR2 YFSETQ. Deletions cut 1 base from V and 4 bases from J, with 24 bases between. The CDR3 is CASSLRVLRPTGRGNTIYF. DNA of the CDR3: TGCGCCAGCAGCTTGCGGGTGTTAAGGCCCACGGGGAGGGGAAACACCATATATTTT. The full variable domain, its missing parts supplied by reference TRBV5-1 and TRBJ1-3, is KAGVTQTPRYLIKTRGQQVTLSCSPISGHRSVSWYQQTPGQGLQFLFEYFSETQRNKGNFPGRFSGRQFSNSRSEMNVSTLELGDSALYLCASSLRVLRPTGRGNTIYFGEGSWLTVV.

This clone has more than one count but fewer than ten. V usage is TRBV19 and J usage is TRBJ2-2, with 7 positions matching TRBD2. V shed 5 bases, J shed 1 base, and the junction held 7 bases outside the gene matches. CDR3 size: 16 residues. Germline V lookup: CDR1 LNHDA, CDR2 SQIVND (reference sequence). CDR3 region: CASSARTRQNTGELFF. In nucleotides, the CDR3 is TGTGCCAGTAGTGCCCGGACTAGACAGAACACCGGGGAGCTGTTTTTT. The variable domain in full, with the rest retrieved from reference TRBV19 and TRBJ2-2, is DGGITQSPKYLFRKEGQNVTLSCEQNLNHDAMYWYRQDPGQGLRLIYYSQIVNDFQKGDIAEGYSVSREKKESFPLTVTSAQKNPTAFYLCASSARTRQNTGELFFGEGSRLTVL.

The CDR3 sequence: CASSPGGTSGTNEQFF. CDR3 coding DNA: TGTGCCAGCAGTCCCGGGGGGACTAGCGGGACAAATGAGCAGTTCTTC. The chain combines TRBV27 with TRBJ2-1; 13 nucleotides line up with TRBD2. Germline-derived CDR1 and CDR2 are MNHEY and SMNVEV (reference sequence). This CDR3 is built from 16 residues. With V trimmed by 5 bases and J by 7 bases, 8 bases remained unmatched.

The chain has TRBV27 and TRBJ2-5; 9 positions match TRBD1. The tail of the sequence fits TRBJ2-7 better, so the J call may be wrong. The CDR3 totals 14 residues. Germline V gene data show CDR1 as MNHEY and CDR2 as SMNVEV (reference sequence). The CDR3 DNA follows: TGTGCCAGCAGGGGGGACAGGGTCCATGACGAGCAGTACTTC. Residues: CASRGDRVHDEQYF.

V gene TRBV15 combines with J gene TRBJ2-4; the D gene is possibly TRBD1 (6 bases). CDR3 length equals 16 residues. Germline V gene data show CDR1 as LNHNV and CDR2 as YYDKDF (reference sequence). Trimming stripped 5 bases from V and 1 base from J, with 15 bases between. The CDR3 DNA sequence: TGTGCCACCAGCGAGAGGGATGACAGGGCCAAAAACATTCAGTACTTC. It encodes CATSERDDRAKNIQYF.

This clone has only one observation. The chain recombines TRBV5-1 with TRBJ2-5, with a weak D call TRBD1 (6 bases). The CDR3 extends over 14 amino acids. The germline V gene has CDR1 SGHRS and CDR2 YFSETQ. V lost 4 bases and J 0 bases, leaving 10 bases between the germline ends. CDR3 DNA sequence: TGCGCCAGCAGCGTGTCAGGGGACCAAGAGACCCAGTACTTC. Protein: CASSVSGDQETQYF.

The chain carries TRBV7-9 and TRBJ2-1, with 8 bases that match TRBD2. Germline V gene data show CDR1 as SEHNR and CDR2 as FQNEAQ (reference sequence). V lost 3 bases to trimming and J lost 3 bases; unmatched junction nucleotides: 7. The CDR3 spans 16 residues. In nucleotides, the CDR3 is TGTGCCAGCAGCTTGCGGGGGGAGCGAGGCTACAATGAGCAGTTCTTC. It specifies CASSLRGERGYNEQFF.

The rearrangement uses TRBV27 and TRBJ2-5; 7 nucleotides line up with TRBD2. The CDR3 sequence is 12 residues long. Germline V gene sequence: CDR1 MNHEY, CDR2 SMNVEV (reference sequence). With V trimmed by 6 bases and J by 9 bases, 7 bases remained unmatched. CDR3 region: CASRSGDGAQYF. The CDR3 region has the DNA TGTGCCAGCAGGAGCGGGGACGGGGCCCAGTACTTC.

This sequence joins TRBV28 and TRBJ2-7; D is perhaps TRBD1 (5 bases). CDR1 is MDHEN, CDR2 SYDVKM, per germline. The CDR3 has 16 amino acids. Trimming cost V 4 bases and J 2 bases, with 18 bases left between them. In nucleotides, the CDR3 is TGTGCCAGCAGTTCCCTCGCCAGGGAAGGGACCTACGAGCAGTACTTC. As protein: CASSSLAREGTYEQYF.

The chain links TRBV19 to TRBJ1-5, with D maybe TRBD1 (5 bases). V dropped 5 bases and J dropped 2 bases, with 16 bases sitting between them. CDR1 LNHDA and CDR2 SQIVND come from the germline V gene (reference sequence). The CDR3 is made up of 16 amino acids. In nucleotides, the CDR3 is TGTGCCAGTAGTTCCCGGACAACCCGACGCAATCAGCCCCAGCATTTT. This gives the protein CASSSRTTRRNQPQHF.

J is TRBJ2-2 and V is TRBV13, with 7 bases lining up with TRBD2. With 2 bases clipped from V and 7 bases from J, the junction kept 7 bases outside the gene matches. Germline-derived CDR1 and CDR2 are PRHDT and FYEKMQ (reference sequence). The CDR3 runs 15 residues. The CDR3 nucleotides read TGTGCCAGCAGCTTATCGGCGGGAGCGAACGGGGAGCTGTTTTTT. It translates to CASSLSAGANGELFF.

This clone was detected only once. The J gene is TRBJ2-1, the V gene TRBV10-3; 8 bases match TRBD2. The CDR3 runs 17 residues. Per the germline V gene, CDR1 is ENHRY and CDR2 is SYGVKD. V lost 0 bases, J lost 3 bases, and 7 bases stayed unmatched. The CDR3 sequence is CAISESWAGGYYNEQFF. The CDR3 DNA reads TGTGCCATCAGTGAGTCGTGGGCGGGAGGTTACTACAATGAGCAGTTCTTC.

This rearrangement joins TRBV28 to TRBJ2-7; TRBD1 matches at 7 bases. The CDR3 consists of 14 residues. Germline assignment: CDR1 MDHEN and CDR2 SYDVKM. Trimming took 5 bases from V and 1 from J; bases not matched to a gene: 5. CDR3 nucleotides: TGTGCCAGCAGTCCAACAGGGGTATCCTACGAGCAGTACTTC. It encodes CASSPTGVSYEQYF.

In its sample, this clone was seen once. The chain has TRBV5-1 and TRBJ1-4; D is undetermined. Germline V gives CDR1 SGHRS, CDR2 YFSETQ. The CDR3 extends over 16 amino acids. The V end was cut by 0 bases, the J end by 4 bases, with 13 bases between. The CDR3, as DNA: TGCGCCAGCAGCTTGGCCGGTCCGGAGGGTAATGAAAAACTGTTTTTT. This encodes CASSLAGPEGNEKLFF.

The rearrangement uses TRBV6-1 and TRBJ1-3; 7 bases map to TRBD1. Per germline, CDR1 MNHNS and CDR2 SASEGT. This CDR3 has 16 amino acids. The V segment lost 4 bases and the J segment 0 bases; nucleotides outside the gene matches: 6. CDR3 DNA: TGTGCCAGCAGTGCTGACAGGGAAAGCTCTGGAAACACCATATATTTT. Encoded protein: CASSADRESSGNTIYF.

The rearrangement joins TRBV11-2 to TRBJ2-7; TRBD2 aligns across 12 bases. Germline V lookup: CDR1 SGHAT, CDR2 FQNNGV. The CDR3 is 16 amino acids. V shed 2 bases and J 3 bases; nucleotides not matched to a gene: 5. The DNA for the CDR3 is TGTGCCAGCAGCTTACCGGGACTAGCGGGCGACTACGAGCAGTACTTC. It is translated as CASSLPGLAGDYEQYF.

V gene TRBV29-1 combines with J gene TRBJ2-3, with D tentatively TRBD1 (7 bases). Germline V gene data show CDR1 as SQVTM and CDR2 as ANQGSEA. V dropped 6 bases and J dropped 6 bases, with 19 bases sitting between them. This CDR3 comprises 14 residues. The chain's CDR3 is CSVGRGSREDTQYF. CDR3 sequence (DNA): TGCAGCGTAGGCAGGGGGTCCCGGGAGGATACGCAGTATTTT.

The chain links TRBV14 to TRBJ2-1; D ambiguous. The CDR3 is made up of 18 amino acids. Trimming shortened V by 5 bases and J by 4 bases, and 24 bases separated the two germline ends. The germline gives CDR1 SGHDN, CDR2 FVKESK. The CDR3 here is CASSALDRGLNGYNEQFF. The CDR3 nucleotides are TGTGCCAGCAGCGCCCTAGATAGAGGCCTGAACGGGTACAATGAGCAGTTCTTC.

The chain employs TRBV5-4 and TRBJ2-7; 8 nucleotides match TRBD2. The V gene's germline CDR1 is SGHNT and CDR2 YYREEE (reference sequence). Trimming removed 4 bases from V and 2 bases from J; junction bases left unmatched: 17. This CDR3 region has 18 residues. CDR3 in amino acids: CASSQDTGGEGSTYEQYF. CDR3 DNA: TGTGCCAGCAGCCAGGATACCGGGGGGGAGGGGAGTACCTACGAGCAGTACTTC.

The rearrangement links TRBV25-1 to TRBJ2-1; TRBD1 might be the D (5 bases). Trimming removed 7 bases from V and 4 bases from J, with 8 bases in between. Germline CDR1 MGHDK, CDR2 SYGVNS. This CDR3 spans 12 amino acids. CDR3 protein: CASTTGYNEQFF. In DNA, the CDR3 is TGTGCCAGCACCACAGGTTACAATGAGCAGTTCTTC.

The chain employs TRBV5-4 and TRBJ2-2, with 11 bases aligning to TRBD2. Looked up from germline, CDR1 is SGHNT and CDR2 is YYREEE (reference sequence). This CDR3 comprises 16 residues. V shed 0 bases and J 5 bases; nucleotides not matched to a gene: 3. CDR3 in DNA: TGTGCCAGCAGCTTGGTTCTAGCGGGAGGAACCGGGGAGCTGTTTTTT. As protein: CASSLVLAGGTGELFF.

The chain couples TRBV27 to TRBJ2-6, with D perhaps TRBD1 (6 bases). Germline V CDR1 and CDR2: MNHEY, SMNVEV (reference sequence). The CDR3 is 17 amino acids. Trimming took 3 bases from V and 0 from J, leaving 12 bases between them. CDR3: CASSFGRGDSGANVLTF. Written as DNA, the CDR3 is TGTGCCAGCAGTTTTGGCAGGGGAGACTCTGGGGCCAACGTCCTGACTTTC.

The gene calls are TRBV6-1 and TRBJ2-3; 10 positions match TRBD2. Germline assignment: CDR1 MNHNS and CDR2 SASEGT. V shed 8 bases and J 3 bases; nucleotides not matched to a gene: 8. The CDR3 has 15 residues. The CDR3 DNA is TGTGCCAGCGGGCTAGCGGGAGAGCGGACAGATACGCAGTATTTT. Translating it yields CASGLAGERTDTQYF.